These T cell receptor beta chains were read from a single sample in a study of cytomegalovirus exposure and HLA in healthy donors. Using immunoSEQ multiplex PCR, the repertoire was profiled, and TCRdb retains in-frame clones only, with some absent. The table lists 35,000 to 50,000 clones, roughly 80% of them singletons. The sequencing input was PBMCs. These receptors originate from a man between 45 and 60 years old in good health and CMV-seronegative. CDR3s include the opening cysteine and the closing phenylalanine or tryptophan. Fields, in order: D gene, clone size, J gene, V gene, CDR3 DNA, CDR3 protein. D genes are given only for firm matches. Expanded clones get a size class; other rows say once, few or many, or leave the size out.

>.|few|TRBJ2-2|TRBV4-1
TGCGCCAGCAGCCTGGGTCGGACAGACGGGGAGCTGTTTTTT
CASSLGRTDGELFF
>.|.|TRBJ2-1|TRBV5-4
TGTGCCAGCAGCTTGGTCGATGAGCAGTTCTTC
CASSLVDEQFF
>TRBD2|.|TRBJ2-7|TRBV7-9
TGTTCCAGCAGCTTACCCGGGACTAGCGGGAGTTGGCAGTACTTC
CSSSLPGTSGSWQYF
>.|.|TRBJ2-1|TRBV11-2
TGTGCCAGCAGACAACCGGGATCACGCGGCTTTGAGCAGTTCTTC
CASRQPGSRGFEQFF
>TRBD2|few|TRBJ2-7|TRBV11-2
TGTGCCTCTAAGCTCGAACTAGCGGGAGGCGAGCAGTACTTC
CASKLELAGGEQYF
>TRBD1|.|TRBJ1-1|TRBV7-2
TGTGCCAGCAGGGGCCCCGCAGGGGGCACTGAAGCTTTCTTT
CASRGPAGGTEAFF
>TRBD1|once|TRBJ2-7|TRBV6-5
TGTGCCAGCAGTACAGGGGAGAGAACCTACGAGCAGTACTTC
CASSTGERTYEQYF
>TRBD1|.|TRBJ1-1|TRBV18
TGTGCCAGCTCACCCAAAGCCGGGACAGGTCCCACTGAAGCTTTCTTT
CASSPKAGTGPTEAFF
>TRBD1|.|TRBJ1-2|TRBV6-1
TGTGCCAGCAGTGGTAAAGGGTCGGGACAGGGATTCCGGTTTGGCTACACCTTC
CASSGKGSGQGFRFGYTF
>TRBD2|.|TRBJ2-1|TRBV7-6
TGTGCCAGCAGCTTATCTCTAGCGGGAGCACATGAGCAGTTCTTC
CASSLSLAGAHEQFF
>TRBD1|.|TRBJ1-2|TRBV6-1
TGTGCCAGCAGTGTCGGACAGGAATATGGCTACACCTTC
CASSVGQEYGYTF
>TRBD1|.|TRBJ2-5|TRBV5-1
TGCGCCAGCAGCTTGGCCGGGACAGGTGGGGAGACCCAGTACTTC
CASSLAGTGGETQYF
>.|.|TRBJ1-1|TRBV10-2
TGCGCCAGCAAACAGGGTTCCTACACTGAAGCTTTCTTT
CASKQGSYTEAFF
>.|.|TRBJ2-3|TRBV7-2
TGTGCCAGCAGCTTAGCCTTCACAGATACGCAGTATTTT
CASSLAFTDTQYF
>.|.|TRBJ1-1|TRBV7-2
TGTGCCAGCAGCTTTATGTACACTGAAGCTTTCTTT
CASSFMYTEAFF
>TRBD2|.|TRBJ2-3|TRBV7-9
TGTGCCAGCAGCTTAGGGACTAGCGACACAGATACGCAGTATTTT
CASSLGTSDTDTQYF
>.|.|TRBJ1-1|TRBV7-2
TGTGCCGGGGCCCCGGGCAGAAGGACTGAAGCTTTCTTT
CAGAPGRRTEAFF
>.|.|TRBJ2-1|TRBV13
TGTGCCAGCAGCTTCGGACAGAGCTCCTACAATGAGCAGTTCTTC
CASSFGQSSYNEQFF
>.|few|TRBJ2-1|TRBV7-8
TGTGCCAGCAGCTTATTCGGGAGCGGGAATGAGCAGTTCTTC
CASSLFGSGNEQFF
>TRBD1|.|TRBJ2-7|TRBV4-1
TGCGCCAGCAGCCGCTTGCCCACAGGGGGATTCAACGAGCAGTACTTC
CASSRLPTGGFNEQYF
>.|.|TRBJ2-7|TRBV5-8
TGTGCCAGCAGCTTGGGTGGGGCTGACGAGCAGTACTTC
CASSLGGADEQYF
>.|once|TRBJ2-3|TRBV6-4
TGTGCCAGCAGTGAACAATCGAGGGCGCGAGATACGCAGTATTTT
CASSEQSRARDTQYF
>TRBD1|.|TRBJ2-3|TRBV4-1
TGCGCCAGCAGCCACCCCAGGGGGTCGGCAGATACGCAGTATTTT
CASSHPRGSADTQYF
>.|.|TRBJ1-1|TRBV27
TGTGCCAGCAACCCGACAGGACGCACAATCTTGAACACTGAAGCTTTCTTT
CASNPTGRTILNTEAFF
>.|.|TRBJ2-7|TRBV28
TGTGCCAGCAGTTCCCCACTTGAGTTCTACGAGCAGTACTTC
CASSSPLEFYEQYF
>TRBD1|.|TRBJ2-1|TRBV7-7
TGTGCTAGCAGCCCCGGACAGGGACCCTACAATGAGCAGTTCTTC
CASSPGQGPYNEQFF
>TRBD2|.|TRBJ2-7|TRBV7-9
TGTGCCAGCAGCCCCAACCTCGGGAGGGGGAGGTACGAGCAGTACTTC
CASSPNLGRGRYEQYF
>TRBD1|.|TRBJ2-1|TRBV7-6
TGTGCCAGCAGCTTGGACAGGAAAGACAATGAGCAGTTCTTC
CASSLDRKDNEQFF
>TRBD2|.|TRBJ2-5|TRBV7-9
TGTGCCAGCAGCGGGCGGGGGGGCAGAGAGACCCAGTACTTC
CASSGRGGRETQYF
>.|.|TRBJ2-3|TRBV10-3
TGTGCCATCAGTGACCCTTTCGCGGGAAGCACAGATACGCAGTATTTT
CAISDPFAGSTDTQYF
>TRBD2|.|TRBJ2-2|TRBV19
TGTGCCAGTAGTATTTCTCTGGGACTAGCGGTAACCGGGGAGCTGTTTTTT
CASSISLGLAVTGELFF
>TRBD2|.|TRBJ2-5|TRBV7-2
TGTGCCAGCAGCTTATACGCGGGAGGCGTCCAAGAGACCCAGTACTTC
CASSLYAGGVQETQYF
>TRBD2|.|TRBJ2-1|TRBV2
TGTGCCAGCATCGGGACTAGCGGGTCTTACAATGAGCAGTTCTTC
CASIGTSGSYNEQFF
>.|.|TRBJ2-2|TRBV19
TGTGCCAGTAGGTGGACAGTTAACACCGGGGAGCTGTTTTTT
CASRWTVNTGELFF
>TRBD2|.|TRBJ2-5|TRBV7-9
TGTGCCAGCAGCACAACTAGCGGGGGTTATCAAGAGACCCAGTACTTC
CASSTTSGGYQETQYF
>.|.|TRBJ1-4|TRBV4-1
TGCGCCAGCAGCCAAGATGGGGCGGGGGGTAATGAAAAACTGTTTTTT
CASSQDGAGGNEKLFF
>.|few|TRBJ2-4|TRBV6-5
TGTGCCAGCAGTTACTCAGCCATGGACATTCAGTACTTC
CASSYSAMDIQYF
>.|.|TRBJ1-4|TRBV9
TGTGCCAGCAGCGTAGGCCAATGGGGGGCTAATGAAAAACTGTTTTTT
CASSVGQWGANEKLFF
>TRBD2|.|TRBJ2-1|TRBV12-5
TGTGCTAGTGGTTTCGGGCTAGCGGGAGAGGAGCAGTTCTTC
CASGFGLAGEEQFF
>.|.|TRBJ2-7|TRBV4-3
TGCGCCAGCAGCCTGGTGTCGGGCGGGTTCTACGAGCAGTACTTC
CASSLVSGGFYEQYF
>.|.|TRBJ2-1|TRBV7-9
TGTGCCAGCAGCTTCGAGGGGGGGCGACACAATGAGCAGTTCTTC
CASSFEGGRHNEQFF
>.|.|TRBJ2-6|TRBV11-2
TGTGCCAGCAGTTTGAGGGGGTTCTCTGGGGCCAACGTCCTGACTTTC
CASSLRGFSGANVLTF
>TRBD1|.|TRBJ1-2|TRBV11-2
TGTGCCAGCAGCTCAACGACAGGGCTAGGCTACACCTTC
CASSSTTGLGYTF
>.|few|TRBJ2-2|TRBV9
TGTGCCAGCAGCGTAGCTAGGCGGGCCGGGGAGCTGTTTTTT
CASSVARRAGELFF
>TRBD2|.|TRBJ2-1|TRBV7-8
TGTGCCAGCAGCCCAGGGACTAGCGGCAATGAGCAGTTCTTC
CASSPGTSGNEQFF
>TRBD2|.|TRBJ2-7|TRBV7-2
TGTGCCAGCAGCATCCAGCGGGAGTCGTCCTACGAGCAGTACTTC
CASSIQRESSYEQYF
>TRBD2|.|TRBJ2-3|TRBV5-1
TGCGCCAGCAGCGTGACGACTAGCGGGAGGACGGATACGCAGTATTTT
CASSVTTSGRTDTQYF
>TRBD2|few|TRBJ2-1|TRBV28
TGTGCCAGCAGTTTACGCGGGGGGGTCTACAATGAGCAGTTCTTC
CASSLRGGVYNEQFF
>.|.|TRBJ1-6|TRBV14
TGTGCCAGCAGCCAAGGACCCCGGAGAGGGAATAATTCACCCCTCCACTTT
CASSQGPRRGNNSPLHF
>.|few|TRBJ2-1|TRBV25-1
TGTGCCAGCAGTGAATGGGAGAACAATGAGCAGTTCTTC
CASSEWENNEQFF
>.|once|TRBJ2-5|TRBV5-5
TGTGCCAGCAGACCCGCCCCGGGCGGGGAGACCCAGTACTTC
CASRPAPGGETQYF
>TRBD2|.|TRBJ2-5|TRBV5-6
TGTGCCAGCAGCCTCGGGACTAGCGTGGGGGTCGAGACCCAGTACTTC
CASSLGTSVGVETQYF